These T cell receptor beta chains were read from a single sample in a study of shared clonotypes between healthy human individuals. The repertoire was sequenced with immunoSEQ multiplex PCR; TCRdb's copy has only in-frame clones and lacks some. This table has some 2,100,000 clones, about 94% appearing once. Sequencing was done on a sample of naive CD4+ T cells sorted from blood. These receptors all come from a man aged 18 to 29 in good health. Both conserved end residues are part of each CDR3. The D gene is left open where the match is weak. Size is stated for part of the rows, as once, few or many counts, or as a class when the clone is expanded.

D: NA
size: NA
V: TRBV10-1
J: TRBJ1-4
CDR3: CASSDSLDDEKLFF
DNA: TGCGCCAGCAGTGACAGCTTAGATGATGAAAAACTGTTTTTT

D: NA
size: NA
V: TRBV30
J: TRBJ1-6
CDR3: CAWTGSLSPSSYNSPLHF
DNA: TGTGCCTGGACAGGTAGTTTATCGCCAAGCTCCTATAATTCACCCCTCCACTTT

D: TRBD1
size: NA
V: TRBV2
J: TRBJ2-1
CDR3: CASTRQGSYNEQFF
DNA: TGTGCCAGCACCCGACAGGGGTCCTACAATGAGCAGTTCTTC

D: NA
size: NA
V: TRBV28
J: TRBJ1-1
CDR3: CASSGGTEAFF
DNA: TGTGCCAGTTCGGGGGGCACTGAAGCTTTCTTT

D: NA
size: NA
V: TRBV7-3
J: TRBJ2-3
CDR3: CASSQGSGTQYF
DNA: TGTGCCAGCAGCCAGGGCTCCGGTACGCAGTATTTT

D: NA
size: NA
V: TRBV7-7
J: TRBJ2-1
CDR3: CASSLARDNEQFF
DNA: TGTGCTAGCAGCTTAGCCAGGGACAATGAGCAGTTCTTC

D: NA
size: NA
V: TRBV13
J: TRBJ2-6
CDR3: CASSFDRLTSGANVLTF
DNA: TGTGCCAGCAGCTTTGACAGACTAACCTCTGGGGCCAACGTCCTGACTTTC

D: TRBD1
size: NA
V: TRBV7-2
J: TRBJ2-6
CDR3: CASSSGQGRANVLTF
DNA: TGTGCCAGCAGCTCTGGACAGGGAAGGGCCAACGTCCTGACTTTC

D: NA
size: NA
V: TRBV5-4
J: TRBJ1-5
CDR3: CASSRDPGSNQPQHF
DNA: TGTGCCAGCAGCCGAGACCCTGGGAGCAATCAGCCCCAGCATTTT

D: NA
size: once
V: TRBV28
J: TRBJ1-1
CDR3: CASSYPALGDTEAFF
DNA: TGTGCCAGCAGTTACCCGGCCCTAGGGGACACTGAAGCTTTCTTT

D: NA
size: NA
V: TRBV2
J: TRBJ2-6
CDR3: CASSPDSSGANVLTF
DNA: TGTGCCAGCAGTCCCGACTCCTCTGGGGCCAACGTCCTGACTTTC

D: TRBD1
size: NA
V: TRBV6-5
J: TRBJ1-1
CDR3: CASSRDRGGTEAFF
DNA: TGTGCCAGCAGTAGGGACAGGGGCGGGACTGAAGCTTTCTTT

D: NA
size: NA
V: TRBV6-5
J: TRBJ2-2
CDR3: CASSYSGGPGTGELFF
DNA: TGTGCCAGCAGTTACTCGGGGGGGCCCGGCACCGGGGAGCTGTTTTTT

D: NA
size: NA
V: TRBV7-7
J: TRBJ2-1
CDR3: CASSLAGVYNEQFF
DNA: TGTGCTAGCAGCTTAGCAGGGGTTTACAATGAGCAGTTCTTC

D: NA
size: NA
V: TRBV6-5
J: TRBJ2-7
CDR3: CASSYSRVSSYEQYF
DNA: TGTGCCAGCAGTTACAGTCGGGTCAGCTCCTACGAGCAGTACTTC

D: NA
size: NA
V: TRBV6-5
J: TRBJ2-5
CDR3: CASSYYDGETQYF
DNA: TGTGCCAGCAGTTACTACGACGGAGAGACCCAGTACTTC

D: NA
size: NA
V: TRBV7-2
J: TRBJ1-5
CDR3: CASSLEPGGNQPQHF
DNA: TGTGCCAGCAGCTTAGAGCCCGGGGGCAATCAGCCCCAGCATTTT

D: NA
size: NA
V: TRBV5-1
J: TRBJ2-5
CDR3: CASSLVGAGETQYF
DNA: TGCGCCAGCAGCTTGGTTGGGGCGGGGGAGACCCAGTACTTC

D: NA
size: NA
V: TRBV4-3
J: TRBJ1-3
CDR3: CASSQDPLPGNTIYF
DNA: TGCGCCAGCAGCCAAGATCCTCTCCCCGGAAACACCATATATTTT

D: NA
size: NA
V: TRBV6-5
J: TRBJ1-6
CDR3: CASTRGGNSPLHF
DNA: TGTGCCAGCACTCGGGGAGGGAATTCACCCCTCCACTTT

D: NA
size: NA
V: TRBV18
J: TRBJ1-5
CDR3: CASSPGQVINQPQHF
DNA: TGTGCCAGCTCACCAGGCCAGGTGATCAATCAGCCCCAGCATTTT

D: NA
size: NA
V: TRBV5-1
J: TRBJ1-2
CDR3: CASSLGTVDNYGYTF
DNA: TGCGCCAGCAGCTTGGGGACAGTCGATAACTATGGCTACACCTTC

D: NA
size: NA
V: TRBV5-1
J: TRBJ2-7
CDR3: CASSPGTQTYEQYF
DNA: TGCGCCAGCAGCCCCGGGACACAGACCTACGAGCAGTACTTC

D: NA
size: NA
V: TRBV7-2
J: TRBJ1-3
CDR3: CASSRQSSGNTIYF
DNA: TGTGCCAGCAGCAGACAGAGCTCTGGAAACACCATATATTTT

D: TRBD1
size: NA
V: TRBV11-2
J: TRBJ2-5
CDR3: CASSQDGTAQETQYF
DNA: TGTGCCAGCAGCCAAGACGGGACAGCTCAAGAGACCCAGTACTTC

D: TRBD2
size: NA
V: TRBV7-9
J: TRBJ2-5
CDR3: CASSRGSGLQQTQYF
DNA: TGTGCCAGCAGCCGAGGATCGGGACTACAACAGACCCAGTACTTC

D: TRBD1
size: NA
V: TRBV29-1
J: TRBJ2-1
CDR3: CSVRQGSYNEQFF
DNA: TGCAGCGTCAGACAGGGCTCCTACAATGAGCAGTTCTTC